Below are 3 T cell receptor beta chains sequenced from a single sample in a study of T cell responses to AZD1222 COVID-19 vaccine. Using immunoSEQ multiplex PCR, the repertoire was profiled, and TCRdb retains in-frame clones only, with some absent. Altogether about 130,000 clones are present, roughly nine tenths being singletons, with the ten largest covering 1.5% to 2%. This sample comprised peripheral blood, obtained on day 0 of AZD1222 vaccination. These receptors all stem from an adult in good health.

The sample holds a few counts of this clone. The CDR3 nucleotides read TGCGCCAGCAGCTTGGAGGTACCAGGGGGCGGGGGACCGAACACTGAAGCTTTCTTT. Protein sequence: CASSLEVPGGGGPNTEAFF. V and J are TRBV5-1 and TRBJ1-1; 8 bases fit TRBD1. Germline V lookup: CDR1 SGHRS, CDR2 YFSETQ. Germline trimming cut 0 bases from V and 1 base from J; bases unmatched to any gene: 14. The length of the CDR3 is 19 residues.

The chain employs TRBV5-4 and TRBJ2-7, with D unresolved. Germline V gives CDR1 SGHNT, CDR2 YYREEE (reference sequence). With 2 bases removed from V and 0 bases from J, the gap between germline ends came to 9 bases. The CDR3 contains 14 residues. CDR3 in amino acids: CASSLGGFSYEQYF. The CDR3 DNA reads TGTGCCAGCAGCTTAGGCGGATTCTCCTACGAGCAGTACTTC.

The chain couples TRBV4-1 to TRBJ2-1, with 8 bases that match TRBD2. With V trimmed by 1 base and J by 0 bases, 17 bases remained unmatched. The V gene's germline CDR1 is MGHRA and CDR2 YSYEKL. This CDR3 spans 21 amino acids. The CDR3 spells CASSQVARLGRTSRSYNEQFF. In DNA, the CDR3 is TGCGCCAGCAGCCAAGTGGCTCGACTAGGGAGGACTAGCCGCTCCTACAATGAGCAGTTCTTC.